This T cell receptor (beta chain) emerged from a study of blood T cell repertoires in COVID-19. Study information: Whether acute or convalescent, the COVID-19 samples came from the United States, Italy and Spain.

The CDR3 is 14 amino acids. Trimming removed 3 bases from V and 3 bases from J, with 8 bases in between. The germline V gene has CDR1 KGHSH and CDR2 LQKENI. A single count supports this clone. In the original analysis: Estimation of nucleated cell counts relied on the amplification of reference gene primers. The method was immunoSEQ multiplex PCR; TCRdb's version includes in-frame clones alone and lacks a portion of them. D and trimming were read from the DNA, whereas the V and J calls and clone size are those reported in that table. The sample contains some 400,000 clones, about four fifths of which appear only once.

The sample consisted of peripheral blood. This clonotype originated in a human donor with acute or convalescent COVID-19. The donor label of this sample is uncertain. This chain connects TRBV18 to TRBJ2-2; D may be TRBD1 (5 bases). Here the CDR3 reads CASSPRRDTGELFF. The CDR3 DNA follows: TGTGCCAGCTCACCCCGCAGGGACACCGGGGAGCTGTTTTTT.